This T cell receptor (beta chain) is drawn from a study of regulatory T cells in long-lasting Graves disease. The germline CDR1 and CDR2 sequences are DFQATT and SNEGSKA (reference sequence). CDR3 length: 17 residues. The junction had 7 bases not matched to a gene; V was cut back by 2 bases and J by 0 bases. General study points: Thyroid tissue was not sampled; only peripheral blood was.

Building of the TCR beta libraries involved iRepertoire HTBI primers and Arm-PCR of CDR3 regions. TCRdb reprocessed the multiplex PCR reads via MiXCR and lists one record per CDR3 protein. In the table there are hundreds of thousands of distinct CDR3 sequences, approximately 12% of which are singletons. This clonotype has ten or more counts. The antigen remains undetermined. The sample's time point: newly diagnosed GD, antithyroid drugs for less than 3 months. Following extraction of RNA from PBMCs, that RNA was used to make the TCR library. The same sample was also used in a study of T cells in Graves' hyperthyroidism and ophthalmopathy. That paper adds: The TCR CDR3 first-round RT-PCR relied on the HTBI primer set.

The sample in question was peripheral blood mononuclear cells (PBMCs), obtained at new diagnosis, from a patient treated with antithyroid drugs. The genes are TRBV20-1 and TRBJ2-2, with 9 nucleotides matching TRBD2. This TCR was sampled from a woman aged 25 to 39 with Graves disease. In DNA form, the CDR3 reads TGCAGTGCTAGATCCTGGACTAGCGAAACGAACACCGGGGAGCTGTTTTTT. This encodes CSARSWTSETNTGELFF.